The 2 T cell receptor beta chains below all came from one sample that was sequenced in a study of OX40 agonist ivuxolimab in advanced cancers. This table comes from immunoSEQ multiplex PCR, and its TCRdb copy is limited to in-frame clones, with some not included. This table has 65,000 to 95,000 clones, roughly 92% appearing once. Sequenced here: CD4+ or CD8+ T cells sorted from blood, sampled in a trial of the OX40 agonist ivuxolimab. The receptors derive from an adult with an advanced solid tumor such as melanoma, head and neck, liver or kidney cancer.

The V and J genes are TRBV27 and TRBJ2-7, with D hard to call. Germline V lookup: CDR1 MNHEY, CDR2 SMNVEV (reference sequence). V was clipped by 6 bases and J by 6 bases, with 12 bases between them. The CDR3 sequence is 12 residues long. The CDR3 DNA sequence: TGTGCCAGCAGCCACCCCCCCTTCGAGCAGTACTTC. Translating gives CASSHPPFEQYF.

The chain is built from TRBV6-4 and TRBJ2-1; D perhaps matches TRBD1 (6 bases). Trimming took 5 bases from V and 9 from J, leaving 14 bases between them. Per germline, CDR1 MRHNA and CDR2 SNTAGT. This CDR3 comprises 13 residues. The CDR3 sequence: CASSSQTGSEQFF. Here the CDR3 DNA reads TGTGCCAGCAGTTCCCAAACAGGGTCTGAGCAGTTCTTC.